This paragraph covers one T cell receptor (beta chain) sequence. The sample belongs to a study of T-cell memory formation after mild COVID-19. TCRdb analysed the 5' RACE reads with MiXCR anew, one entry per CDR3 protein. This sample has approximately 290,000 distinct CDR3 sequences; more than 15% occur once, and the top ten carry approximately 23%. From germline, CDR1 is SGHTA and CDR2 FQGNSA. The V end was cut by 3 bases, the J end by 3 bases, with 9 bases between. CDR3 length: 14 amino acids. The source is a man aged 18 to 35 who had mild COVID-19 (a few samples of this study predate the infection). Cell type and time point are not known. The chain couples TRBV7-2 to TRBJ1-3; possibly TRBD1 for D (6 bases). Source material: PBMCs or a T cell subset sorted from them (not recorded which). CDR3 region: CASSFTGLGNTIYF. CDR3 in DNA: TGTGCCAGCAGCTTCACAGGGCTTGGAAACACCATATATTTT.